This T cell receptor (beta chain) was recovered during a study of shared clonotypes between healthy human individuals. The wider study: A couple of female and a few male donors aged 18 to 49 were enrolled.

The deep-level immunoSEQ assay was used. Repertoires were generated with immunoSEQ multiplex PCR, while TCRdb's copy carries only in-frame clones and drops some. The sample includes approximately 650,000 clones, about 95% seen only once; the top ten take over 0.09%. Worth noting for this clone: Its antigen is as yet unknown.

Study-wide points: It was the non-shared clonotypes that had lower generation probabilities than clonotypes shared by all four donors. Memory subsets generally showed lower estimated richness than naive subsets.

The CDR3 runs 15 residues. Germline-derived CDR1 and CDR2 are SGHRS and YFSETQ. The V and J ends lost 0 bases and 3 bases respectively, with 12 bases between them. Naive CD8 cells comprised CD45RO-negative, CCR7-positively selected cells, excluding terminally differentiated effector memory CD45RA+ cells. V and J are TRBV5-1 and TRBJ1-1; D ambiguous. The source material was naive CD8+ T cells sorted from blood. This receptor was obtained from a woman between 25 and 40 years old in good health. The CDR3 loop reads CASSLAAFGDTEAFF. As DNA, the CDR3 is TGCGCCAGCAGCTTGGCCGCATTTGGGGACACTGAAGCTTTCTTT.